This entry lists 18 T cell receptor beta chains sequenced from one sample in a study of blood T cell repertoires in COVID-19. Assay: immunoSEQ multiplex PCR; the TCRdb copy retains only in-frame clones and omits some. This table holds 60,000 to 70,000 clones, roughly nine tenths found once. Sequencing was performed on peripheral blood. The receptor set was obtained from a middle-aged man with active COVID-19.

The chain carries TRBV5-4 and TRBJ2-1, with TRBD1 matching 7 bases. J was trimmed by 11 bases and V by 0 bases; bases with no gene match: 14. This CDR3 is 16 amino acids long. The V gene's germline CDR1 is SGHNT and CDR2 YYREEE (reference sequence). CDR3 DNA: TGTGCCAGCAGCTTGGGCAGGGACAGACGAAATGATAAGCAGTTCTTC. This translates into CASSLGRDRRNDKQFF.

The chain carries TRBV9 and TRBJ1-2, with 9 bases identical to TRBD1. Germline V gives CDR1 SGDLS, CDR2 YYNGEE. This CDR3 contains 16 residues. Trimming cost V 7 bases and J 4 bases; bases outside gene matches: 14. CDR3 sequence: CASHRTGGGEGYGYTF. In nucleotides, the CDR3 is TGTGCCAGCCATCGAACAGGGGGCGGTGAGGGCTATGGCTACACCTTC.

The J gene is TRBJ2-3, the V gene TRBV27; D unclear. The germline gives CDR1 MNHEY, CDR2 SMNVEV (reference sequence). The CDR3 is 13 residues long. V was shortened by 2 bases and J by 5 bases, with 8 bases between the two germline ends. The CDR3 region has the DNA TGTGCCAGCAGTTTAAATATCGTAGATACGCAGTATTTT. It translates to CASSLNIVDTQYF.

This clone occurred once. The CDR3 is CASSLVNRDRGYGYTF. CDR3 coding DNA: TGCGCCAGCAGCCTCGTTAACCGGGACAGGGGCTATGGCTACACCTTC. This chain connects TRBV4-3 to TRBJ1-2; 10 positions match TRBD1. CDR3 size: 16 residues. CDR1 and CDR2 from the germline V gene are LGHNA and YSLEER. The J segment lost 4 bases and the V segment lost 4 bases, leaving 9 bases of the junction unmatched.

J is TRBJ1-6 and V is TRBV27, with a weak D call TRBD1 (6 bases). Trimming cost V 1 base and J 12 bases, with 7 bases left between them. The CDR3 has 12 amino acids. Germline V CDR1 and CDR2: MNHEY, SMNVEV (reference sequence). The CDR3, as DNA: TGTGCCAGCAGTTTATTAGGGGGACCCCTCCACTTT. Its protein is CASSLLGGPLHF.

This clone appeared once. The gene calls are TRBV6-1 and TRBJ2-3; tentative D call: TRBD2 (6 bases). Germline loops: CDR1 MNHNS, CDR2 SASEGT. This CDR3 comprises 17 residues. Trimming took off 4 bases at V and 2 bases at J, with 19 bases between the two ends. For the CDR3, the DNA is TGTGCCAGCAGTGCTTGGATATGGGGGGAGTACACAGATACGCAGTATTTT. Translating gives CASSAWIWGEYTDTQYF.

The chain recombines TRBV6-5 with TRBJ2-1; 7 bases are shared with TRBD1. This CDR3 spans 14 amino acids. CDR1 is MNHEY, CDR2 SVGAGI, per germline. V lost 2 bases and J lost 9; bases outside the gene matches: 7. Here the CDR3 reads CASSYVTGVGEQFF. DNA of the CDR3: TGTGCCAGCAGTTACGTTACAGGGGTGGGTGAGCAGTTCTTC.

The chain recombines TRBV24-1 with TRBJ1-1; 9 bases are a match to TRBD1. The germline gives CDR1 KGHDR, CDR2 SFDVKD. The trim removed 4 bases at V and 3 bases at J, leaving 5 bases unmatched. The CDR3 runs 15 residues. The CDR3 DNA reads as TGTGCCACCAGTGACGGCGGGACAGGGCACACTGAAGCTTTCTTT. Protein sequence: CATSDGGTGHTEAFF.

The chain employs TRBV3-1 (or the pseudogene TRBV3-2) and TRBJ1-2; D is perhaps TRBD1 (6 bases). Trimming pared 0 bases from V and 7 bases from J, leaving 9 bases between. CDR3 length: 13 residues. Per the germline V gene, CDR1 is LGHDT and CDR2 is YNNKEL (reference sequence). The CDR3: CASSQDRGSGYTF. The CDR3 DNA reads TGTGCCAGCAGCCAAGACAGGGGAAGTGGCTACACCTTC.

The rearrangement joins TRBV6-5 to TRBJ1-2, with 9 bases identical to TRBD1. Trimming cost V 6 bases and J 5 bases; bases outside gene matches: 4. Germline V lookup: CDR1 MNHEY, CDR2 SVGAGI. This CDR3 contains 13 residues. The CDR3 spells CASRAGQGYGYTF. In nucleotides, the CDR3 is TGTGCCAGCAGGGCAGGACAGGGGTATGGCTACACCTTC.

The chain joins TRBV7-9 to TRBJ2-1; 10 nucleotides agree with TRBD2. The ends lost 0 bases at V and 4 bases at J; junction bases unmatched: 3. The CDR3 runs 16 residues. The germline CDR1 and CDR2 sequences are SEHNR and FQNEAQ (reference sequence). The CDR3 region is CASSLALAGAYNEQFF. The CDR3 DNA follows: TGTGCCAGCAGCTTAGCCCTAGCGGGGGCTTACAATGAGCAGTTCTTC. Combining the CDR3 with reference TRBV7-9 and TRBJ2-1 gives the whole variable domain DTGVSQNPRHKITKRGQNVTFRCDPISEHNRLYWYRQTLGQGPEFLTYFQNEAQLEKSRLLSDRFSAERPKGSFSTLEIQRTEQGDSAMYLCASSLALAGAYNEQFFGPGTRLTVL.

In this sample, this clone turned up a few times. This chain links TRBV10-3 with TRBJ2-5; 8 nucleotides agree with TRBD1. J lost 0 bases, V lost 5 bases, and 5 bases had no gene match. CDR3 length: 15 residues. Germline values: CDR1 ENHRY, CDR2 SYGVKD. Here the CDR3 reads CAISPSDRDQETQYF. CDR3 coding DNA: TGTGCCATCAGTCCTTCGGACAGGGACCAAGAGACCCAGTACTTC.

CDR3 DNA: TGTGCCACCAGTGACCGGACAGAGAGCCCGAACACCGGGGAGCTGTTTTTT. Protein sequence: CATSDRTESPNTGELFF. The genes are TRBV24-1 and TRBJ2-2, with D possibly being TRBD1 (6 bases). The germline V gene has CDR1 KGHDR and CDR2 SFDVKD. The ends were cut back, 4 bases at V and 0 bases at J, with 14 bases in the middle. The CDR3 contains 17 residues.

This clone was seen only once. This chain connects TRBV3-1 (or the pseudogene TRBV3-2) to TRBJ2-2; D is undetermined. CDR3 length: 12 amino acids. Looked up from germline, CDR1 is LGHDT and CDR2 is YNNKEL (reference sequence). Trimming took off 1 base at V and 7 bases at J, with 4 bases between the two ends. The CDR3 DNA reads TGTGCCAGCAGCCAAGTCGTCGGGGAGCTGTTTTTT. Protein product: CASSQVVGELFF.

The CDR3: CASSSTWQYGYTF. CDR3 sequence (DNA): TGTGCCAGCAGCTCAACCTGGCAGTACGGCTACACCTTC. The chain joins TRBV5-4 to TRBJ1-2; no clear D gene. Germline CDR1 and CDR2: SGHNT and YYREEE (reference sequence). The CDR3 contains 13 residues. Trimming stripped 3 bases from V and 8 bases from J, with 14 bases between. Together with reference TRBV5-4 and TRBJ1-2, the CDR3 gives the full variable domain: ETGVTQSPTHLIKTRGQQVTLRCSSQSGHNTVSWYQQALGQGPQFIFQYYREEENGRGNFPPRFSGLQFPNYSSELNVNALELDDSALYLCASSSTWQYGYTFGSGTRLTVV.

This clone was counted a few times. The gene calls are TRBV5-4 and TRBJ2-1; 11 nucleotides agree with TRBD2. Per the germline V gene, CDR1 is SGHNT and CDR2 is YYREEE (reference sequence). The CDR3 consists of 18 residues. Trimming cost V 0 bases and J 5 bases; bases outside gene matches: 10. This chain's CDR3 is CASSLAKGASGRNNEQFF. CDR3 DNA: TGTGCCAGCAGCTTGGCCAAGGGGGCTAGCGGGAGGAACAATGAGCAGTTCTTC.

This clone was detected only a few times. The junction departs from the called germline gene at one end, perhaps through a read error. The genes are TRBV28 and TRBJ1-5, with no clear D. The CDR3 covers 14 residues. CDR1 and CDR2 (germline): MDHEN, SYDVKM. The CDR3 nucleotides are TGTGCCAGCAGTTTAGGAGGTAGCCATCAGCCCCAGCATTTT. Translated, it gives CASSLGGSHQPQHF.

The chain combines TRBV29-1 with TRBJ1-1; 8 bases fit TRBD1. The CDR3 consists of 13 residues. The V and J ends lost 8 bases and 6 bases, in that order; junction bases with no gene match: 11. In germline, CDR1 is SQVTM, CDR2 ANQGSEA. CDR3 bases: TGCAGCTCCCGTCAGGGGGCGGAGGCTGAAGCTTTCTTT. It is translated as CSSRQGAEAEAFF.